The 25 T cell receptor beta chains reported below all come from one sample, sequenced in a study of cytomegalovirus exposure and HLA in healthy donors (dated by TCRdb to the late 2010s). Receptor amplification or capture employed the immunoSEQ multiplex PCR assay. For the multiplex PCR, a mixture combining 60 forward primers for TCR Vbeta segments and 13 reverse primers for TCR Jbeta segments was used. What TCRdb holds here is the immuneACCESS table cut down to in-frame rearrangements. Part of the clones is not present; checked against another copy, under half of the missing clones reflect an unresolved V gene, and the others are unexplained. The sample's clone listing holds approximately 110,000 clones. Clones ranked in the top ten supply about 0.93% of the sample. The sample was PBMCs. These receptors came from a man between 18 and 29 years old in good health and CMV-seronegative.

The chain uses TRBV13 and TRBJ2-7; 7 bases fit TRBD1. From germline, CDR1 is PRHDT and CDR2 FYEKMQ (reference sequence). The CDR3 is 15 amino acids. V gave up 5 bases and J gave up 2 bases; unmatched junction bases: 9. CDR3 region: CASSRYGQVTYEQYF. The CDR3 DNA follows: TGTGCCAGCAGCCGATACGGACAGGTAACCTACGAGCAGTACTTC. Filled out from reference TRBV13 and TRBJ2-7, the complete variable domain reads AAGVIQSPRHLIKEKRETATLKCYPIPRHDTVYWYQQGPGQDPQFLISFYEKMQSDKGSIPDRFSAQQFSDYHSELNMSSLELGDSALYFCASSRYGQVTYEQYFGPGTRLTVT.

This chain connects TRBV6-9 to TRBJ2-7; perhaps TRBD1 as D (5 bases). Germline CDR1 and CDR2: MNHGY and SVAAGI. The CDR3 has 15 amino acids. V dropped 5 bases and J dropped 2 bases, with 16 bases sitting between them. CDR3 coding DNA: TGTGCCAGCAGTGATGACAGAACCCCGACCTACGAGCAGTACTTC. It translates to CASSDDRTPTYEQYF.

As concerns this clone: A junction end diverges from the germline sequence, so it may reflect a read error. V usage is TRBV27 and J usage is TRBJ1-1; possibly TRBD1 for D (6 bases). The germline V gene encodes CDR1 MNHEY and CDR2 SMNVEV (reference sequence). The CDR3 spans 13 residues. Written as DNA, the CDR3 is TGTGCCAGCAGTTCCACAGGGAACGCTGAAGCTTTCTTT. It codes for CASSSTGNAEAFF.

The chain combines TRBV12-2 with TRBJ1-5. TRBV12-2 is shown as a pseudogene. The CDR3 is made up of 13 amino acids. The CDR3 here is CASRLPYNQPQHF. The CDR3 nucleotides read TGTGCAAGTCGCTTACCGTACAATCAGCCCCAGCATTTT.

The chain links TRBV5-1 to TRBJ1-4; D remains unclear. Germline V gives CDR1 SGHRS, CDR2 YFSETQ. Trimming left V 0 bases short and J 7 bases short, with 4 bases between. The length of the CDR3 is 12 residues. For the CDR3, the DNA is TGCGCCAGCAGCTTGGATCTTGAAAAACTGTTTTTT. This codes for CASSLDLEKLFF.

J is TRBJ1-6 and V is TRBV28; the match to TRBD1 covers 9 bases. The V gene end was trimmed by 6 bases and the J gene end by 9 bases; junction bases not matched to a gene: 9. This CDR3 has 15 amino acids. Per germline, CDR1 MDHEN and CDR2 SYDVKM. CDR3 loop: CASRNRQGGSSPLHF. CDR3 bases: TGTGCCAGCAGGAACCGACAGGGGGGGAGTTCACCCCTCCACTTT.

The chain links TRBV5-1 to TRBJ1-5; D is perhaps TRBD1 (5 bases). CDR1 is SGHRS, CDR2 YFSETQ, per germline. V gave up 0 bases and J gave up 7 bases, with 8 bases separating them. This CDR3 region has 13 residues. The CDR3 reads CASSLEGQQPQHF. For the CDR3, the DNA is TGCGCCAGCAGCTTGGAGGGGCAGCAGCCCCAGCATTTT.

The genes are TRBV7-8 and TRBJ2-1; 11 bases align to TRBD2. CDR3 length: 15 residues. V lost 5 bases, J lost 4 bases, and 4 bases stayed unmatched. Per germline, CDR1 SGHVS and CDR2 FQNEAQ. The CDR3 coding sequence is TGTGCCAGCAGCCGCCGACTAGCGGGGTACAATGAGCAGTTCTTC. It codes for CASSRRLAGYNEQFF.

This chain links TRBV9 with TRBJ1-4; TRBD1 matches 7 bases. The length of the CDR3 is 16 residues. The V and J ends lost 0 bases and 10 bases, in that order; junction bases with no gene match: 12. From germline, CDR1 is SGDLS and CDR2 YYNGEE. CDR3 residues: CASSVASETGLGKLFF. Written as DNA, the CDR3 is TGTGCCAGCAGCGTAGCTAGCGAGACAGGGCTAGGAAAACTGTTTTTT.

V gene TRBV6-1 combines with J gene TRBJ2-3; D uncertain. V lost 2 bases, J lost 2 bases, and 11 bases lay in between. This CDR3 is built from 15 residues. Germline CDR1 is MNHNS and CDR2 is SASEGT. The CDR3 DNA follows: TGTGCCAGCAGTGAAAACCCACACCTCACAGATACGCAGTATTTT. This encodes CASSENPHLTDTQYF.

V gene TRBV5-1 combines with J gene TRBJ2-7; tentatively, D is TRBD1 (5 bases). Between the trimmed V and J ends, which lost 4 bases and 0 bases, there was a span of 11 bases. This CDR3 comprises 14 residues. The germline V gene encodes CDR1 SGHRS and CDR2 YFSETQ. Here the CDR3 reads CASSIGANSYEQYF. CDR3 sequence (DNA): TGCGCCAGCAGCATAGGGGCCAACTCCTACGAGCAGTACTTC.

The CDR3, as DNA: TGCGCCAGCAGCTTGGCCGAAGACATCATGAACACTGAAGCTTTCTTT. As protein: CASSLAEDIMNTEAFF. The rearrangement links TRBV5-1 to TRBJ1-1; no definite D call. This CDR3 contains 16 residues. Deletions cut 0 bases from V and 0 bases from J, with 12 bases between. CDR1 and CDR2 (germline): SGHRS, YFSETQ.

In DNA, the CDR3 is TGCAGCGTTGATGATGGGGGAGGGCCGTCCGGGACCCAGTACTTC. Translating it yields CSVDDGGGPSGTQYF. This chain connects TRBV29-1 to TRBJ2-5; 7 nucleotides line up with TRBD2. CDR3 length equals 15 residues. With V trimmed by 3 bases and J by 7 bases, 14 bases remained unmatched. Germline V CDR1 and CDR2: SQVTM, ANQGSEA.

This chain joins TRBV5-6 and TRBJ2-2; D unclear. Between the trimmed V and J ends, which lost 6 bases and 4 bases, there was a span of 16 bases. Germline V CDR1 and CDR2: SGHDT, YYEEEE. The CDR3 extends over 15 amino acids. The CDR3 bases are TGTGCCAGCACCACGGTGGGCGACCTCACCGGGGAGCTGTTTTTT. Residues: CASTTVGDLTGELFF.

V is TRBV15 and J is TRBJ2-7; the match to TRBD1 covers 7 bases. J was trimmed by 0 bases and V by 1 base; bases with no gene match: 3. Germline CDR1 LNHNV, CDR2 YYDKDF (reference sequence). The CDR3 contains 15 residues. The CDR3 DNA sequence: TGTGCCACCAGCAGAGTGGCAGGGGGCTCCTACGAGCAGTACTTC. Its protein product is CATSRVAGGSYEQYF.

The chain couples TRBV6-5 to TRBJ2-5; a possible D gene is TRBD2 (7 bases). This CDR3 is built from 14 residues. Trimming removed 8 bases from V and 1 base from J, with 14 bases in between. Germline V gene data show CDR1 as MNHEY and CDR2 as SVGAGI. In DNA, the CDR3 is TGTGCCAGCGCGGGGGCACTTTTCCAAGAGACCCAGTACTTC. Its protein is CASAGALFQETQYF.

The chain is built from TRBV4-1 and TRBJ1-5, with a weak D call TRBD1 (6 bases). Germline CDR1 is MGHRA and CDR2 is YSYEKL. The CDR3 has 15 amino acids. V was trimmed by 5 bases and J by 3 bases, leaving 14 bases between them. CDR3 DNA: TGCGCCAGCAGCATCGTGGACAGAGACAATCAGCCCCAGCATTTT. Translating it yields CASSIVDRDNQPQHF.

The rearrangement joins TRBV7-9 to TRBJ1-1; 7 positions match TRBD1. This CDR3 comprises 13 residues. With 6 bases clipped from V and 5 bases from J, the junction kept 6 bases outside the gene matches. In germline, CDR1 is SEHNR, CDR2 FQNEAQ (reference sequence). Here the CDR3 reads CASSYRGGTEAFF. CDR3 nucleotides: TGTGCCAGCAGTTACAGGGGAGGTACTGAAGCTTTCTTT.

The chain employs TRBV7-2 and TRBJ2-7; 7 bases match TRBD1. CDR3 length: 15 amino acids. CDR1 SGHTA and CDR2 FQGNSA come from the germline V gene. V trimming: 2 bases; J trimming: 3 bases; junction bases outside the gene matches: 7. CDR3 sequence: CASSLISGQFYEQYF. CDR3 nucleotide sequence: TGTGCCAGCAGCTTAATTTCGGGACAGTTCTACGAGCAGTACTTC.

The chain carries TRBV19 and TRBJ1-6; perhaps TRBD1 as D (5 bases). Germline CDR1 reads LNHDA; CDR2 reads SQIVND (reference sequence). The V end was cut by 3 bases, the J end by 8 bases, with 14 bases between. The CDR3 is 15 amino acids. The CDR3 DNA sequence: TGTGCCAGTAGTATTTTATCACAGGCGTATTCACCCCTCCACTTT. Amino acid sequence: CASSILSQAYSPLHF.

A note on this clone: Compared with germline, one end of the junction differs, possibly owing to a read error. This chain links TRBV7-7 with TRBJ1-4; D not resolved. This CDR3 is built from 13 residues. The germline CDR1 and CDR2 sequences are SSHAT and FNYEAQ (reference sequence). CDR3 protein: CASSLGGNEKLFF. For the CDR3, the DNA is TGTGCTAGCAGCTTAGGCGGTAATGAAAAACTGTTTTTT.

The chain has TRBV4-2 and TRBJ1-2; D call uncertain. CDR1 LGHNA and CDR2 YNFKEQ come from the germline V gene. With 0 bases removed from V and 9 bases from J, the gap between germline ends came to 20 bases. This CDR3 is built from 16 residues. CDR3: CASSQDEGGPEYSYTF. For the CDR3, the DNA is TGTGCCAGCAGCCAAGATGAAGGAGGGCCTGAGTATAGCTACACCTTC.

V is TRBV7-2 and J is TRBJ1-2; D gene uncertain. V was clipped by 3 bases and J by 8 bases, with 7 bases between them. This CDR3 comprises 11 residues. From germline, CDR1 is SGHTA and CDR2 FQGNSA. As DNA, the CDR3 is TGTGCCAGCAGCTTTTCGGGGGGCTACACCTTC. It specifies CASSFSGGYTF.

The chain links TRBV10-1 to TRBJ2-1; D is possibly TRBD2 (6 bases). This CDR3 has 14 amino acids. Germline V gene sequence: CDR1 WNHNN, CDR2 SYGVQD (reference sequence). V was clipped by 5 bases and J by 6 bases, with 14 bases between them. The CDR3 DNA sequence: TGCGCCAGCAGTTTCGGCGGGGACGGCAATGAGCAGTTCTTC. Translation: CASSFGGDGNEQFF.

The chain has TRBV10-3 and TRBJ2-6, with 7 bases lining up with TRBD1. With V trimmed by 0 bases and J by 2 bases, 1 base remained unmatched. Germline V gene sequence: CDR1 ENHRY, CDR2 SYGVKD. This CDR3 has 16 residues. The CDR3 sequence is CAISESTGTGANVLTF. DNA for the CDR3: TGTGCCATCAGTGAGTCGACAGGGACTGGGGCCAACGTCCTGACTTTC.